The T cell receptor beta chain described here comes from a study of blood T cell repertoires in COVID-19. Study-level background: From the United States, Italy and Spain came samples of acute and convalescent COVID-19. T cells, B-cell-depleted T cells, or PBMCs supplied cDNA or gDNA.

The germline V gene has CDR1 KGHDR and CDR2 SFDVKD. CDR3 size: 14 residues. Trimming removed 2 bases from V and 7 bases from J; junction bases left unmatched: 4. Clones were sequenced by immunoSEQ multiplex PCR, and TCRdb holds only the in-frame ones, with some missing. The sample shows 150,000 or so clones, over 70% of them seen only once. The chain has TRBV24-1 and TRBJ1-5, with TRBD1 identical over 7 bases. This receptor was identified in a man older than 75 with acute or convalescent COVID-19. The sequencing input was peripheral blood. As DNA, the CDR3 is TGTGCCACCAGTGATTCGAGACAGGGACAGCCCCAGCATTTT. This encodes CATSDSRQGQPQHF.